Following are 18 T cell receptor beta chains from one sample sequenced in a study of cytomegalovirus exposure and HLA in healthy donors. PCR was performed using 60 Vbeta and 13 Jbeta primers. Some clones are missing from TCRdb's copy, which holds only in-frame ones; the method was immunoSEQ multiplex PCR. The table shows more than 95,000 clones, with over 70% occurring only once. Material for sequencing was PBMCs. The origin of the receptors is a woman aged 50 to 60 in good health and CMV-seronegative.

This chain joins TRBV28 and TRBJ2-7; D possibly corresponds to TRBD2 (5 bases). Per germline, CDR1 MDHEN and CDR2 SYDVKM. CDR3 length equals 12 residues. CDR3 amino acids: CSTGDHPYEQYF. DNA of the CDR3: TGTTCTACCGGGGATCACCCTTACGAGCAGTACTTC.

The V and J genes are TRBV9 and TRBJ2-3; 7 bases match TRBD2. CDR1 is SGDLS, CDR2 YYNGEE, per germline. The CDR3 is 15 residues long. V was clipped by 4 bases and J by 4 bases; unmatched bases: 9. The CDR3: CASSYRGEGADTQYF. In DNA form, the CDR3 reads TGTGCCAGCAGCTACCGAGGGGAGGGCGCAGATACGCAGTATTTT.

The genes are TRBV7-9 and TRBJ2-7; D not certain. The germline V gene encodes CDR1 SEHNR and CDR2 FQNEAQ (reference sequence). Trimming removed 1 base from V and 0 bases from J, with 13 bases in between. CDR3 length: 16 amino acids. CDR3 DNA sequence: TGTGCCAGCAGCTTAGGAGACGCGGCGTACTCCTACGAGCAGTACTTC. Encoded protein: CASSLGDAAYSYEQYF.

In nucleotides, the CDR3 is TGCGCCAGCAGCCCGAGGACAGACTATGGCTACACCTTC. Its translation is CASSPRTDYGYTF. The V and J genes are TRBV4-3 and TRBJ1-2; D may be TRBD1 (6 bases). The CDR3 spans 13 residues. The germline V gene has CDR1 LGHNA and CDR2 YSLEER. V lost 4 bases to trimming and J lost 3 bases, with 9 bases between them.

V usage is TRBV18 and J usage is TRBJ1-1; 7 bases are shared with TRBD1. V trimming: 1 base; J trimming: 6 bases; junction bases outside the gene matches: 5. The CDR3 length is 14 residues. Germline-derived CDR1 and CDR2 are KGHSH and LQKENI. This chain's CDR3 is CASSPRDSRAEAFF. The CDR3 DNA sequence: TGTGCCAGCTCACCACGGGACAGTCGGGCTGAAGCTTTCTTT.

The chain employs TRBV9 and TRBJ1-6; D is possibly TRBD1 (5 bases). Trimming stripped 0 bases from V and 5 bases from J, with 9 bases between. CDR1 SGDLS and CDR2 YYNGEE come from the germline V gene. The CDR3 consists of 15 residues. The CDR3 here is CASSVGDRDNSPLHF. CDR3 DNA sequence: TGTGCCAGCAGCGTAGGAGACAGAGATAATTCACCCCTCCACTTT.

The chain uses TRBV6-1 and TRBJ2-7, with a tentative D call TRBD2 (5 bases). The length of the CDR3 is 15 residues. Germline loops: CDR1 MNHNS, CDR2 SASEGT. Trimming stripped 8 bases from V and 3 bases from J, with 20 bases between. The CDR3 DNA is TGTGCCAGCCACGTTAGTGTCGCAGGAGGCTACGAGCAGTACTTC. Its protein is CASHVSVAGGYEQYF.

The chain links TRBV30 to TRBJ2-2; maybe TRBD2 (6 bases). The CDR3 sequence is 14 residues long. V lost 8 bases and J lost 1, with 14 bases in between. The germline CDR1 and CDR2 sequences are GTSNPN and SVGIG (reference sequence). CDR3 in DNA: TGTGCCGGAGGGACGGACCAGAACACCGGGGAGCTGTTTTTT. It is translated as CAGGTDQNTGELFF.

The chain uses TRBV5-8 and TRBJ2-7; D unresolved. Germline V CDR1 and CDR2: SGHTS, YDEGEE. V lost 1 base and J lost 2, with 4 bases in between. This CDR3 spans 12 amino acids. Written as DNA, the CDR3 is TGTGCCAGCAGCTTGTCTACCTACGAGCAGTACTTC. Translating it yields CASSLSTYEQYF.

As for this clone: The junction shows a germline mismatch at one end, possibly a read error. For the CDR3, the DNA is TGTTCCAGCAGCTTAGTTTCGACAGGCGTTGCCTACACCTTC. Translation gives CSSSLVSTGVAYTF. V and J are TRBV7-9 and TRBJ1-2; D may be TRBD1 (6 bases). Germline V CDR1 and CDR2: SEHNR, FQNEAQ (reference sequence). CDR3 length: 14 amino acids.

CDR3 sequence: CASGIRGTGELFF. The DNA for the CDR3 is TGTGCCAGCGGCATCAGGGGTACCGGGGAGCTGTTTTTT. The V call is TRBV7-2, the J call TRBJ2-2, with a weak D call TRBD1 (6 bases). Germline loops: CDR1 SGHTA, CDR2 FQGNSA. The V and J ends lost 8 bases and 5 bases respectively, with 12 bases between them. This CDR3 contains 13 residues.

CDR3: CASSSPGTAYGYTF. The DNA of the CDR3 is TGTGCCAGCAGCTCCCCCGGGACAGCGTATGGCTACACCTTC. V gene TRBV7-9 combines with J gene TRBJ1-2; TRBD1 matches 7 bases. J lost 5 bases, V lost 4 bases, and 7 bases had no gene match. This CDR3 region has 14 residues. Germline-derived CDR1 and CDR2 are SEHNR and FQNEAQ (reference sequence). The full variable domain, its missing parts supplied by reference TRBV7-9 and TRBJ1-2, is DTGVSQNPRHKITKRGQNVTFRCDPISEHNRLYWYRQTLGQGPEFLTYFQNEAQLEKSRLLSDRFSAERPKGSFSTLEIQRTEQGDSAMYLCASSSPGTAYGYTFGSGTRLTVV.

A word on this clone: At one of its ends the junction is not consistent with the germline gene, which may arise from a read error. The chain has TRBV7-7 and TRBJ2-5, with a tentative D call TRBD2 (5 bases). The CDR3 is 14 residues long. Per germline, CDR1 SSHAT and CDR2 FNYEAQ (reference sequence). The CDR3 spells CASSSLASGETQYF. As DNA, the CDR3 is TGTGCTAGCAGCTCCTTGGCCAGCGGCGAGACCCAGTACTTC. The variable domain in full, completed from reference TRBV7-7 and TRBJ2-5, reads GAGVSQSPRYKVTKRGQDVTLRCDPISSHATLYWYQQALGQGPEFLTYFNYEAQPDKSGLPSDRFSAERPEGSISTLTIQRTEQRDSAMYRCASSSLASGETQYFGPGTRLLVL.

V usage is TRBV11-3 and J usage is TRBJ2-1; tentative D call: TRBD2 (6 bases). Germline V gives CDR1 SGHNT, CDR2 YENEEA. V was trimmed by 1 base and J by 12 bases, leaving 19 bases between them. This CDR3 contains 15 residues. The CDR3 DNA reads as TGTGCCAGCAGCTTAGCCGGGAGCCTCAACGTCCGGCAGTTCTTC. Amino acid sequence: CASSLAGSLNVRQFF.

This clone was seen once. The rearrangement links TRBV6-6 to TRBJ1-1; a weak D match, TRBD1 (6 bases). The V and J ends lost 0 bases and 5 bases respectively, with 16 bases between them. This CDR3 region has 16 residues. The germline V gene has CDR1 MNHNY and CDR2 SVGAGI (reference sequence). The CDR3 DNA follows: TGTGCCAGCAGTTACTCGATTGGGGGGGCGCGAACTGAAGCTTTCTTT. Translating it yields CASSYSIGGARTEAFF.

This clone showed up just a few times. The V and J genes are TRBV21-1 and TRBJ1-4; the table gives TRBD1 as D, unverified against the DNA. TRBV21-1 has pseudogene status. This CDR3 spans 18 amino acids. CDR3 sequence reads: CASRGRDGDNATNEKLFF. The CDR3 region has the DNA TGTGCCAGCAGAGGACGGGACGGGGACAATGCAACTAATGAAAAACTGTTTTTT.

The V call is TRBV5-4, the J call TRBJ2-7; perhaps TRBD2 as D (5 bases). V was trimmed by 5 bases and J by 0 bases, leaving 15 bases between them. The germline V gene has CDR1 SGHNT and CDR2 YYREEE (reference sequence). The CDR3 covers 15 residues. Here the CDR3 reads CASSFGLSASYEQYF. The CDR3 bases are TGTGCCAGCAGTTTTGGACTCTCTGCCTCCTACGAGCAGTACTTC.

CDR3 nucleotide sequence: TGTGCCAGCAGCCGAGCGGGATTGGGTCCGGGCCAGCCCCAGCATTTT. This codes for CASSRAGLGPGQPQHF. The V and J genes are TRBV28 and TRBJ1-5, with D unresolved. The CDR3 is 16 residues long. The germline gives CDR1 MDHEN, CDR2 SYDVKM. Trimming stripped 6 bases from V and 7 bases from J, with 22 bases between.